This entry lists 9 T cell receptor beta chains sequenced from one sample in a study of T-cell reconstitution after alpha-beta-depleted transplantation in children. Using unique molecular identifiers, the investigators prepared the TCRbeta library. TCRdb reprocessed the PCR reads via MiXCR and lists one record per CDR3 protein. This repertoire shows about 210,000 distinct CDR3 sequences, approximately 15% found once; its top ten account for 40% to 50%. Sequenced material: PBMCs, mostly from graft donor cells, taken 360 days after TCRalphabeta/CD19-depleted stem cell transplant. Source of these receptors: a male patient under 10 years old who had a stem cell transplant for acute lymphoblastic leukemia, so the T cells may come from the graft donor.

Ten or more counts support this clonotype. V usage is TRBV27 and J usage is TRBJ1-1; no clear D. V was trimmed by 4 bases and J by 0 bases, leaving 9 bases between them. Germline CDR1 reads MNHEY; CDR2 reads SMNVEV (reference sequence). The CDR3 is made up of 14 amino acids. CDR3 protein: CASSSNLMNTEAFF. The CDR3 DNA reads TGTGCCAGCAGTTCAAACCTGATGAACACTGAAGCTTTCTTT.

The chain carries TRBV6-1 and TRBJ1-6; perhaps TRBD1 as D (5 bases). The V end lost 5 bases, the J end lost 9 bases, and 11 bases lay between the germline ends. Germline V lookup: CDR1 MNHNS, CDR2 SASEGT. The CDR3 has 13 amino acids. Here the CDR3 reads CASSQGRVSPLHF. DNA of the CDR3: TGTGCCAGCAGTCAGGGTCGGGTTTCACCCCTCCACTTT.

The chain couples TRBV27 to TRBJ2-2; perhaps TRBD2 as D (5 bases). V lost 6 bases to trimming and J lost 4 bases, with 15 bases between them. The CDR3 contains 15 residues. The germline V gene has CDR1 MNHEY and CDR2 SMNVEV (reference sequence). Written as DNA, the CDR3 is TGTGCCAGCAGAACGGACTCCCGGGGCACCGGGGAGCTGTTTTTT. It specifies CASRTDSRGTGELFF.

The J gene is TRBJ2-3, the V gene TRBV4-2; the D is unclear. Germline assignment: CDR1 LGHNA and CDR2 YNFKEQ. The CDR3 consists of 13 residues. Trimming cost V 5 bases and J 6 bases, with 12 bases left between them. The CDR3 DNA reads TGTGCCAGCAGCGAGAAGCCCGCGGATACGCAGTATTTT. Translation gives CASSEKPADTQYF.

The chain recombines TRBV6-2 or TRBV6-3 with TRBJ2-2; D uncertain. The V gene's germline CDR1 is MNHEY and CDR2 SVGEGT. There are 19 residues in the CDR3. V lost 7 bases and J lost 6, with 30 bases in between. The CDR3 spells CASKIPQGWGRRRSGELFF. CDR3 DNA: TGTGCCAGCAAAATTCCGCAAGGATGGGGTAGGCGGCGATCCGGGGAGCTGTTTTTT.

This clonotype showed up just a few times. This rearrangement joins TRBV10-3 to TRBJ1-4, with 10 nucleotides matching TRBD1. The junction had 11 bases not matched to a gene; V was cut back by 10 bases and J by 0 bases. The CDR3 spans 17 residues. The germline V gene encodes CDR1 ENHRY and CDR2 SYGVKD. CDR3 loop: CATRDRGRGATNEKLFF. CDR3 DNA sequence: TGTGCCACCCGGGACAGGGGAAGGGGAGCAACTAATGAAAAACTGTTTTTT.

This clonotype was counted between two and nine times. The chain employs TRBV6-5 and TRBJ2-7; TRBD2 aligns across 7 bases. Per germline, CDR1 MNHEY and CDR2 SVGAGI. With 2 bases clipped from V and 7 bases from J, the junction kept 5 bases outside the gene matches. There are 13 residues in the CDR3. In nucleotides, the CDR3 is TGTGCCAGCAGTTACGATCCCGGGGGGGAGCAGTACTTC. It is translated as CASSYDPGGEQYF.

The chain combines TRBV27 with TRBJ1-2; TRBD1 matches 12 bases. Germline values: CDR1 MNHEY, CDR2 SMNVEV (reference sequence). The junction had 4 bases not matched to a gene; V was cut back by 4 bases and J by 7 bases. The length of the CDR3 is 14 residues. CDR3 DNA: TGTGCCAGCAGTTCGGGACAGGGGGCGATTGGCTACACCTTC. It translates to CASSSGQGAIGYTF.

This clonotype showed up just a few times. V usage is TRBV6-2 or TRBV6-3 and J usage is TRBJ2-1; 7 bases line up with TRBD1. J gave up 4 bases and V 5 bases, and 2 bases lay outside the gene matches. Germline CDR1 reads MNHEY; CDR2 reads SVGEGT. This CDR3 region has 13 residues. CDR3 sequence reads: CASSRQGYNEQFF. The CDR3 region has the DNA TGTGCCAGCAGTAGACAGGGATACAATGAGCAGTTCTTC.